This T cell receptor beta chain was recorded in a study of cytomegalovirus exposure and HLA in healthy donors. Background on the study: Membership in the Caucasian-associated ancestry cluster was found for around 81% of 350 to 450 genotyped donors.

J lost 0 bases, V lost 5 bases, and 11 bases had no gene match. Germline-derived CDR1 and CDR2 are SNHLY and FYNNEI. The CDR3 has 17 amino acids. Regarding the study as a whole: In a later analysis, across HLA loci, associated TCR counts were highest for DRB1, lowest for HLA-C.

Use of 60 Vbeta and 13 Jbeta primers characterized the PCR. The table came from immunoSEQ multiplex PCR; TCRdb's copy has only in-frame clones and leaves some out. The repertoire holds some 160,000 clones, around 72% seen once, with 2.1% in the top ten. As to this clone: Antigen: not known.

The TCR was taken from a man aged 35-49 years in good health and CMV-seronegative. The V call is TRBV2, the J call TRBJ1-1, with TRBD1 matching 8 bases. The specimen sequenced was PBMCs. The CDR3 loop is CASSSRQGIKLNTEAFF. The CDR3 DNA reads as TGTGCCAGCAGTAGCCGACAGGGGATAAAGTTGAACACTGAAGCTTTCTTT. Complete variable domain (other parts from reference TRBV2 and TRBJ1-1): EPEVTQTPSHQVTQMGQEVILRCVPISNHLYFYWYRQILGQKVEFLVSFYNNEISEKSEIFDDQFSVERPDGSNFTLKIRSTKLEDSAMYFCASSSRQGIKLNTEAFFGQGTRLTVV.